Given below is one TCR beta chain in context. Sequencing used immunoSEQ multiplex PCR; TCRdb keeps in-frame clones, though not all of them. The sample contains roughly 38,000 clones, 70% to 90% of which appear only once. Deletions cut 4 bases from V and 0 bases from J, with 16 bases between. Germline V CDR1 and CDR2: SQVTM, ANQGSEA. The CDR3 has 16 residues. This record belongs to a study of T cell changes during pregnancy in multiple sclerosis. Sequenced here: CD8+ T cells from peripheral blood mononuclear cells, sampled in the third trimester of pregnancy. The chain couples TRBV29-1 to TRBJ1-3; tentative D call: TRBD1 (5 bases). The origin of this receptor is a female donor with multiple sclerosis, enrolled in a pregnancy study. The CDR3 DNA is TGCAGCGTTGTGAGTATTGGAGACAGCTCTGGAAACACCATATATTTT. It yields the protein CSVVSIGDSSGNTIYF. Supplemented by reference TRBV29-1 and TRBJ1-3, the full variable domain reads SAVISQKPSRDICQRGTSLTIQCQVDSQVTMMFWYRQQPGQSLTLIATANQGSEATYESGFVIDKFPISRPNLTFSTLTVSNMSPEDSSIYLCSVVSIGDSSGNTIYFGEGSWLTVV.